This TCR beta chain was captured by sequencing in a study of cytomegalovirus exposure and HLA in healthy donors. Looked up from germline, CDR1 is SGHKS and CDR2 is YYEKEE (reference sequence). The CDR3 sequence is 14 residues long. V lost 0 bases and J 1 base, leaving 7 bases between the germline ends. A few counts support this clone. Both 60 Vbeta primers and 13 Jbeta primers went into the PCR. Profiling relied on immunoSEQ multiplex PCR, and the TCRdb table lists in-frame clones only, not all of them. The sample includes 220,000 or so clones, approximately 78% of them seen just once. The sequenced material came from PBMCs. The chain carries TRBV5-5 and TRBJ1-1; D is uncertain. The sequence was obtained from a male donor in good health and CMV-seronegative. In DNA, the CDR3 is TGTGCCAGCAGCTTGGGATGGAGGAACACTGAAGCTTTCTTT. It codes for CASSLGWRNTEAFF.